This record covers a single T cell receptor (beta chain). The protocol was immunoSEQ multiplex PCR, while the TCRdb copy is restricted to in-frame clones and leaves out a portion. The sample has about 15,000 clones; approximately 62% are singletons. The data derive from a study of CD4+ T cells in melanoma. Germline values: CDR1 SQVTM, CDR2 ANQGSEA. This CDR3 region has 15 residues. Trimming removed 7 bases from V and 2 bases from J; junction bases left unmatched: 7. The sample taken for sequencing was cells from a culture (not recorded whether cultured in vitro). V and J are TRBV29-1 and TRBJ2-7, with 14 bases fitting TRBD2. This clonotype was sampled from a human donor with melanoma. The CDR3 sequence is CSAGTSGGGPYEQYF. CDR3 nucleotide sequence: TGCAGCGCCGGGACTAGCGGGGGAGGGCCCTACGAGCAGTACTTC.